The 24 T cell receptor beta chains given below trace back to one sample, sequenced in a study of T cells in Graves' hyperthyroidism and ophthalmopathy. TCR beta CDR3 regions were amplified from RNA. With the HTBI primer set, the TCR CDR3 went through a first round of RT-PCR. TCRdb re-called the multiplex PCR reads with MiXCR, one entry per CDR3 protein. The sample carries around 500,000 distinct CDR3 sequences, approximately 15% recorded once. The sequenced material came from blood. The receptors stem from a woman between 18 and 29 years old with Graves' hyperthyroidism.

This clonotype was counted ten times or more. The chain couples TRBV20-1 to TRBJ2-7; 7 bases fit TRBD2. Germline V lookup: CDR1 DFQATT, CDR2 SNEGSKA (reference sequence). This CDR3 has 15 residues. Germline trimming cut 5 bases from V and 5 bases from J; bases unmatched to any gene: 15. CDR3 protein: CSAELPGTTMDEQYF. The CDR3 region has the DNA TGCAGTGCTGAACTCCCCGGGACTACGATGGACGAGCAGTACTTC.

Only a few counts were recorded for this clonotype. A read error may produce the germline difference seen at one junction end. The chain uses TRBV24-1 and TRBJ2-1; 9 bases align to TRBD1. Germline V gives CDR1 KGHDR, CDR2 SFDVKD. This CDR3 contains 16 residues. The CDR3 DNA is TGTGCCACCAGTGATGCCACAGGGGGCATGCCCAATGAGCAGTCCTTC. Its translation: CATSDATGGMPNEQSF.

As for this clonotype: This clone may be a read error of a much larger clone one base away. The V and J genes are TRBV10-3 and TRBJ2-1, with 8 bases identical to TRBD2. The ends lost 3 bases at V and 2 bases at J; junction bases unmatched: 3. Germline CDR1 and CDR2: ENHRY and SYGVKD. This CDR3 is built from 15 residues. The CDR3 loop reads CAISDSGNPYNEQFF. The CDR3 DNA sequence: TGTGCCATCAGTGATAGCGGGAATCCCTACAATGAGCAGTTCTTC.

In its sample, this clonotype was seen a few times. The J gene is TRBJ1-3, the V gene TRBV10-3; D gene ambiguous. Deletions cut 5 bases from V and 4 bases from J, with 15 bases between. Germline CDR1 ENHRY, CDR2 SYGVKD. The CDR3 sequence is 15 residues long. CDR3 protein: CAISLEWNSGNTIYF. The CDR3 DNA follows: TGTGCCATCAGTCTAGAGTGGAACTCCGGAAACACCATATATTTT.

This clonotype was picked up a small number of times. This may be a read error, as it is one base from a much larger clone. The V call is TRBV27, the J call TRBJ1-1; 10 bases match TRBD1. V trimming: 4 bases; J trimming: 1 base; junction bases outside the gene matches: 6. The CDR3 covers 16 residues. The germline gives CDR1 MNHEY, CDR2 SMNVEV (reference sequence). CDR3 residues: CASSWGQGWRNTEAFF. The DNA of the CDR3 is TGTGCCAGCAGTTGGGGACAGGGGTGGAGGAACACTGAAGCTTTCTTT.

This clonotype was recorded at least ten times. In DNA, the CDR3 is TGTGCCAGCAGTTACGGGGCAGGGATCGAGCAGTACTTC. This gives the protein CASSYGAGIEQYF. The chain joins TRBV6-5 to TRBJ2-7; D might be TRBD1 (5 bases). The CDR3 is 13 residues long. CDR1 is MNHEY, CDR2 SVGAGI, per germline. V lost 2 bases and J 6 bases, leaving 11 bases between the germline ends.

Concerning this clonotype: An end of the junction differs from the germline gene, which may be a read error. The chain combines TRBV6-1 with TRBJ1-3; D gene uncertain. The CDR3 contains 14 residues. Germline CDR1 and CDR2: MNHNS and SASEGT. As DNA, the CDR3 is TGTGCCAGCAGAACCCTACGAAAGAGAAACGCCATATATTTT. It codes for CASRTLRKRNAIYF.

This clonotype was picked up a small number of times. The V and J genes are TRBV4-1 and TRBJ2-7, with D unclear. Germline V gene sequence: CDR1 MGHRA, CDR2 YSYEKL. Trimming removed 0 bases from V and 3 bases from J, with 6 bases in between. CDR3 length equals 13 residues. The chain's CDR3 is CASSQDVFYEQYF. CDR3 bases: TGCGCCAGCAGCCAAGATGTTTTCTACGAGCAGTACTTC.

The sample holds a few counts of this clonotype. The chain employs TRBV3-1 and TRBJ1-4; perhaps TRBD1 as D (6 bases). Trimming shortened V by 4 bases and J by 4 bases, and 13 bases separated the two germline ends. From germline, CDR1 is LGHDT and CDR2 YNNKEL (reference sequence). CDR3 length: 15 amino acids. In DNA form, the CDR3 reads TGTGCCAGCAGCCCCACTGTACAGGGTAATGAAAAACTGTTTTTT. Translating gives CASSPTVQGNEKLFF.

This clonotype was recorded at least ten times. The chain is built from TRBV11-2 and TRBJ1-1; 9 bases are shared with TRBD1. The germline CDR1 and CDR2 sequences are SGHAT and FQNNGV. V gave up 3 bases and J gave up 11 bases; unmatched junction bases: 10. The CDR3 spans 14 residues. The CDR3 protein is CASSFPDTGGMAFF. Here the CDR3 DNA reads TGTGCCAGCAGCTTCCCCGACACAGGGGGCATGGCTTTCTTT.

The chain combines TRBV9 with TRBJ1-4, with D possibly being TRBD1 (5 bases). The V end lost 3 bases, the J end lost 3 bases, and 9 bases lay between the germline ends. Germline CDR1 reads SGDLS; CDR2 reads YYNGEE. The CDR3 covers 14 residues. CDR3 in amino acids: CASSGRGSNEKLFF. The CDR3 DNA is TGTGCCAGCAGCGGGAGGGGTTCTAATGAAAAACTGTTTTTT.

This clonotype was counted at least ten times. The chain combines TRBV30 with TRBJ1-1; 8 bases fit TRBD1. The CDR3 is 12 residues long. Germline V CDR1 and CDR2: GTSNPN, SVGIG (reference sequence). J lost 7 bases, V lost 7 bases, and 8 bases had no gene match. The CDR3 region is CAFDRGKIEAFF. The CDR3 nucleotides are TGTGCCTTCGACAGGGGTAAGATTGAAGCTTTCTTT.

This clonotype was detected a few times. V gene TRBV5-1 combines with J gene TRBJ1-2; possibly TRBD1 for D (5 bases). Trimming took 4 bases from V and 2 from J, leaving 12 bases between them. This CDR3 spans 14 amino acids. Germline V CDR1 and CDR2: SGHRS, YFSETQ. CDR3 region: CASSPGVINYGYTF. As DNA, the CDR3 is TGCGCCAGCAGCCCGGGGGTGATCAACTATGGCTACACCTTC.

This clonotype was observed many times. The genes are TRBV6-2 or TRBV6-3 and TRBJ2-2, with D tentatively TRBD2 (6 bases). This CDR3 is 15 amino acids long. The germline CDR1 and CDR2 sequences are MNHEY and SVGEGT. Trimming stripped 5 bases from V and 0 bases from J, with 10 bases between. CDR3 nucleotides: TGTGCCAGCAGTCGCTCTAGCGCGAACACCGGGGAGCTGTTTTTT. Translation: CASSRSSANTGELFF.

This clonotype was observed a single time. The V call is TRBV2, the J call TRBJ1-2; no reliable D call. Germline CDR1 is SNHLY and CDR2 is FYNNEI. The V gene lost 7 bases and the J gene lost 7 bases, with 16 bases spanning the gap. This CDR3 is built from 13 residues. DNA for the CDR3: TGTGCCAGCACGGCTTTCCACACGGGTGGCTACACCTTC. Protein sequence: CASTAFHTGGYTF. The full variable domain, its missing parts supplied by reference TRBV2 and TRBJ1-2, is EPEVTQTPSHQVTQMGQEVILRCVPISNHLYFYWYRQILGQKVEFLVSFYNNEISEKSEIFDDQFSVERPDGSNFTLKIRSTKLEDSAMYFCASTAFHTGGYTFGSGTRLTVV.

This clonotype was seen only a few times. The gene calls are TRBV4-2 and TRBJ2-2; TRBD2 agrees at 12 bases. The CDR3 has 18 amino acids. Germline V gene data show CDR1 as LGHNA and CDR2 as YNFKEQ. V lost 0 bases, J lost 3 bases, and 5 bases stayed unmatched. The CDR3 bases are TGTGCCAGCAGCCAAGAGACTAGCGGGAGTTCTTACACCGGGGAGCTGTTTTTT. Protein sequence: CASSQETSGSSYTGELFF.

The chain joins TRBV19 to TRBJ2-3, with D perhaps TRBD2 (6 bases). This CDR3 has 17 residues. Trimming took off 5 bases at V and 2 bases at J, with 20 bases between the two ends. In germline, CDR1 is LNHDA, CDR2 SQIVND (reference sequence). The CDR3 loop reads CASSPSPAGLVTDTQYF. The CDR3 DNA reads as TGTGCCAGTAGTCCAAGCCCAGCGGGCCTAGTCACAGATACGCAGTATTTT.

The chain employs TRBV15 and TRBJ1-1; 8 bases line up with TRBD1. The CDR3 spans 16 residues. The germline V gene encodes CDR1 LNHNV and CDR2 YYDKDF (reference sequence). V was pared by 4 bases and J by 4 bases, with 11 bases of the junction left unmatched. CDR3 in amino acids: CATSTKDRVWSTEAFF. CDR3 DNA: TGTGCCACCAGCACTAAGGACAGGGTTTGGAGCACTGAAGCTTTCTTT. Full variable domain (outside the CDR3, taken from reference TRBV15 and TRBJ1-1): DAMVIQNPRYQVTQFGKPVTLSCSQTLNHNVMYWYQQKSSQAPKLLFHYYDKDFNNEADTPDNFQSRRPNTSFCFLDIRSPGLGDTAMYLCATSTKDRVWSTEAFFGQGTRLTVV.

A remark on this clonotype: This likely comes from a read error, as the CDR3 has no conserved phenylalanine or tryptophan at its end. The chain employs TRBV11-3 and TRBJ2-5, with 7 bases aligning to TRBD2. Germline assignment: CDR1 SGHNT and CDR2 YENEEA. The CDR3 sequence is 15 residues long. V dropped 2 bases and J dropped 4; count of bases not matched to a gene: 7. This CDR3 reads CASSLMRELLETQYL. The CDR3, as DNA: TGTGCCAGCAGCTTAATGCGGGAGCTTCTAGAGACCCAGTACCTC.

As DNA, the CDR3 is TGTGCCAGCAGCTTGGCCTCGTGGGGAGATCAGCCCCAGCATTTT. Amino acids: CASSLASWGDQPQHF. J is TRBJ1-5 and V is TRBV5-6; D gene ambiguous. From germline, CDR1 is SGHDT and CDR2 YYEEEE. V lost 0 bases and J 5 bases, leaving 12 bases between the germline ends. This CDR3 has 15 residues.

This clonotype was observed many times. The V gene is TRBV6-1, the J gene TRBJ2-3; 14 nucleotides match TRBD2. V trimming: 5 bases; J trimming: 3 bases; junction bases outside the gene matches: 4. This CDR3 is built from 16 residues. From germline, CDR1 is MNHNS and CDR2 SASEGT. The CDR3 coding sequence is TGTGCCAGCAGTAAGACTAGCGGGAGGGCAACAGATACGCAGTATTTT. This encodes CASSKTSGRATDTQYF.

This clonotype was seen at least ten times. This chain connects TRBV6-1 to TRBJ1-4, with 7 bases identical to TRBD1. Trimming took 6 bases from V and 3 from J; bases not matched to a gene: 4. Germline CDR1 and CDR2: MNHNS and SASEGT. The CDR3 spans 14 residues. The CDR3 reads CASRGDSPNEKLFF. CDR3 DNA: TGTGCCAGCAGGGGGGACAGCCCTAATGAAAAACTGTTTTTT.

This clonotype has more than one count but fewer than ten. This chain links TRBV27 with TRBJ2-1; the D call may be TRBD1 or TRBD2 (5 bases each). Germline loops: CDR1 MNHEY, CDR2 SMNVEV (reference sequence). The CDR3 runs to 14 residues. V lost 5 bases and J lost 6, with 14 bases in between. This chain's CDR3 is CASSRYGDRNEQFF. The DNA for the CDR3 is TGTGCCAGCAGTCGCTATGGGGACCGCAATGAGCAGTTCTTC.

This clonotype was seen repeatedly, ten times or more. The genes are TRBV12-3 or TRBV12-4 and TRBJ2-5; D uncertain. The length of the CDR3 is 13 residues. V was clipped by 6 bases and J by 3 bases, with 11 bases between them. The CDR3 spells CASSLRTEETQYF. The CDR3, as DNA: TGTGCCAGCAGCTTGAGGACGGAAGAGACCCAGTACTTC.